These 14 T cell receptor beta chains came from one sample sequenced in a study of blood T cell repertoires in COVID-19. Repertoires were generated with immunoSEQ multiplex PCR, while TCRdb's copy carries only in-frame clones and drops some. Of about 160,000 clones listed, 65% to 85% are singletons. Source material: PBMCs or T cells enriched from blood (not recorded which). All receptors derive from a woman aged 40 to 50 with acute COVID-19.

This chain joins TRBV5-4 and TRBJ2-1; 11 positions match TRBD2. Germline CDR1 reads SGHNT; CDR2 reads YYREEE (reference sequence). Trimming cost V 0 bases and J 6 bases; bases outside gene matches: 2. The CDR3 spans 15 residues. The CDR3 is CASSLGGTSGNEQFF. CDR3 in DNA: TGTGCCAGCAGCTTGGGTGGGACTAGCGGCAATGAGCAGTTCTTC.

The chain has TRBV12-3 or TRBV12-4 and TRBJ2-1, with no clear D. The CDR3 is made up of 13 amino acids. The V and J ends lost 0 bases and 4 bases respectively, with 4 bases between them. The CDR3 loop reads CASSLALYNEQFF. CDR3 nucleotide sequence: TGTGCCAGCAGTTTAGCACTTTACAATGAGCAGTTCTTC.

The rearrangement uses TRBV20-1 and TRBJ2-1, with D perhaps matching TRBD2 (5 bases). From germline, CDR1 is DFQATT and CDR2 SNEGSKA (reference sequence). Deletions cut 3 bases from V and 9 bases from J, with 15 bases between. The CDR3 has 13 amino acids. In nucleotides, the CDR3 is TGCAGTGCTAGTTTCGCCCGGGCGGGTGAGCAGTTCTTC. Translating gives CSASFARAGEQFF.

This chain joins TRBV30 and TRBJ1-5; D not certain. V lost 3 bases and J lost 4, with 10 bases in between. Germline CDR1 reads GTSNPN; CDR2 reads SVGIG (reference sequence). The CDR3 has 13 amino acids. The CDR3 nucleotides are TGTGCCTGGAGCGGAGGATTTAATCAGCCCCAGCATTTT. Protein: CAWSGGFNQPQHF.

The genes are TRBV10-3 and TRBJ2-7; TRBD2 agrees at 15 bases. The germline V gene has CDR1 ENHRY and CDR2 SYGVKD. The ends lost 4 bases at V and 3 bases at J; junction bases unmatched: 4. CDR3 size: 16 residues. The CDR3 spells CAISGGLAGGFYEQYF. The CDR3 DNA follows: TGTGCCATCAGTGGAGGACTAGCGGGAGGGTTCTACGAGCAGTACTTC.

The chain uses TRBV20-1 and TRBJ2-3, with a weak D call TRBD2 (6 bases). With 3 bases removed from V and 0 bases from J, the gap between germline ends came to 19 bases. Germline CDR1 is DFQATT and CDR2 is SNEGSKA (reference sequence). The CDR3 loop spans 17 amino acids. CDR3 DNA: TGCAGTGCTAGTGACGAAGTTGGACTATCTAGCACAGATACGCAGTATTTT. Protein: CSASDEVGLSSTDTQYF.

This clone has only a few counts. J is TRBJ1-2 and V is TRBV19, with D unclear. Trimming removed 1 base at V and 4 bases at J, with 7 bases between. The CDR3 extends over 13 amino acids. The germline V gene encodes CDR1 LNHDA and CDR2 SQIVND (reference sequence). The CDR3 protein is CASSIGASYGYTF. The CDR3 DNA reads TGTGCCAGTAGTATAGGGGCCTCCTATGGCTACACCTTC.

The chain couples TRBV19 to TRBJ1-4, with a tentative D call TRBD1 (5 bases). Trimming took off 5 bases at V and 8 bases at J, with 9 bases between the two ends. This CDR3 region has 12 residues. The germline CDR1 and CDR2 sequences are LNHDA and SQIVND (reference sequence). This CDR3 reads CASSFRQEKLFF. The CDR3 DNA sequence: TGTGCCAGTAGTTTCCGACAGGAAAAACTGTTTTTT.

The rearrangement uses TRBV21-1 and TRBJ2-1; no DNA check was done on the table's D call, TRBD2. TRBV21-1 is a listed pseudogene. This CDR3 is built from 18 residues. The DNA of the CDR3 is TGTGCCAGCAGCTCCCCCCCCCGAGGTGGCGGGAGGGACCATGAGCAGTTCTTC. It translates to CASSSPPRGGGRDHEQFF.

This chain connects TRBV18 to TRBJ1-5; no firm D call. V shed 4 bases and J shed 5 bases, with 9 bases lying between them. The germline gives CDR1 KGHSH, CDR2 LQKENI. The CDR3 is made up of 13 amino acids. CDR3 loop: CASSQISYQPQHF. DNA for the CDR3: TGTGCCAGCTCACAAATTTCGTATCAGCCCCAGCATTTT.

The V and J genes are TRBV25-1 and TRBJ1-5, with D maybe TRBD1 (6 bases). Trimming shortened V by 3 bases and J by 3 bases, and 12 bases separated the two germline ends. This CDR3 spans 15 amino acids. The germline CDR1 and CDR2 sequences are MGHDK and SYGVNS. CDR3: CASSEFGQNNQPQHF. The CDR3 DNA sequence: TGTGCCAGCAGTGAGTTCGGACAGAACAATCAGCCCCAGCATTTT.

The chain employs TRBV7-2 and TRBJ1-6, with TRBD1 as a possible D gene (5 bases). Germline V gene lookup returns CDR1 SGHTA and CDR2 FQGNSA. Between the trimmed V and J ends, which lost 5 bases and 10 bases, there was a span of 21 bases. The CDR3 is 16 amino acids. The CDR3 DNA reads as TGTGCCAGCAGCCGTAAAGTTGGGGGGGATAGCTCACCCCTCCACTTT. This encodes CASSRKVGGDSSPLHF.

V and J are TRBV27 and TRBJ1-6; the D is unclear. The CDR3 is 16 amino acids. The V end was cut by 2 bases, the J end by 2 bases, with 10 bases between. CDR1 and CDR2 (germline): MNHEY, SMNVEV (reference sequence). CDR3 coding DNA: TGTGCCAGCAGTTTAATGGGAGCAGCCTATAATTCACCCCTCCACTTT. Translating it yields CASSLMGAAYNSPLHF.

CDR3 nucleotide sequence: TGTGCCACCAAGGACAGGGATAATGAAAAACTGTTTTTT. Protein sequence: CATKDRDNEKLFF. This chain links TRBV10-3 with TRBJ1-4; 8 bases line up with TRBD1. V lost 10 bases, J lost 4 bases, and 5 bases stayed unmatched. Germline-derived CDR1 and CDR2 are ENHRY and SYGVKD. This CDR3 is built from 13 residues.